Given below is one TCR beta chain in context. The data were obtained in a study of blood T cell repertoires in COVID-19. Study in general: From the United States, Italy and Spain came samples of acute and convalescent COVID-19. Sample material is recorded as cDNA or gDNA derived from T cells, B-cell-depleted T cells, or PBMCs.

This CDR3 is 14 amino acids long. V lost 6 bases, J lost 11 bases, and 10 bases stayed unmatched. Germline V gene lookup returns CDR1 MDHEN and CDR2 SYDVKM. Source study methods: It was from reference gene primer amplification that nucleated cell counts were estimated. Generated by immunoSEQ multiplex PCR, the TCRdb table keeps only in-frame clones and is missing some. That table gives V, J and clone size, and the DNA gave D and trimming. The sample lists 540,000 or so clones, about 88% seen once, with 7.5% to 9.5% in the top ten. Seattle researchers signed up patients amid active infection and tracked them longitudinally.

Sequencing used peripheral blood. The genes are TRBV28 and TRBJ1-4; the match to TRBD1 covers 9 bases. The clonotype comes from a woman in her 50s with COVID-19, enrolled during active disease. The CDR3 loop is CASRGTGTGRKLFF. CDR3 nucleotides: TGTGCCAGCAGGGGGACAGGGACCGGTCGGAAACTGTTTTTT.